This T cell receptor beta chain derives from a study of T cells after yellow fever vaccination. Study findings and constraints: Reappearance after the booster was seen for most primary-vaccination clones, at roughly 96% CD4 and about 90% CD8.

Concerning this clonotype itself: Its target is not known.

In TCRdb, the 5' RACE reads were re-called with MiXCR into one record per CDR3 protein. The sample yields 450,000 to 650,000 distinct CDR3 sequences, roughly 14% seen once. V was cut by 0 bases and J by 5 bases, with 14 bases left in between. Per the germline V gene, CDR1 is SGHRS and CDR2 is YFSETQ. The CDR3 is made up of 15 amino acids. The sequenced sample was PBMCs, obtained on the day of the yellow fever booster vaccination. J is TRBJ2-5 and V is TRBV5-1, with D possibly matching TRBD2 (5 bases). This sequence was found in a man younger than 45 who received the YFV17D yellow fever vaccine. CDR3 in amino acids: CASSLGQEPGETQYF. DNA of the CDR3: TGCGCCAGCAGCTTGGGGCAGGAGCCGGGGGAGACCCAGTACTTC.